This T cell receptor (beta chain) stems from a study of blood T cells in healthy people across ages. About the research overall: About one barcoded beta molecule was captured per two T cells (by template switching). The study's findings and limits: Age advanced and TCR beta diversity per million T cells fell, roughly linearly.

A word on this clonotype: The antigen remains unidentified.

Then a second PCR, running about 6 to 12 cycles, was carried out with a sample-barcoded 5' primer and a J-beta primer mix. The authors tagged each cDNA molecule using a template-switch adaptor with 12 random nucleotides. TCRdb re-derived calls from the 5' RACE reads in MiXCR, one entry per CDR3 protein. Of 910,000 or so distinct CDR3 sequences listed, 51% are singletons. Total RNA extraction produced at least 6 micrograms (per sample) for the study. The CDR3 is 15 residues long. Germline V gene sequence: CDR1 SNHLY, CDR2 FYNNEI. With 0 bases removed from V and 9 bases from J, the gap between germline ends came to 12 bases.

This TCR was recovered from an older woman in good health. Sequenced material: blood. The J gene is TRBJ1-6, the V gene TRBV2, with no clear D. CDR3 loop: CASSEAQAARSPLHF. The CDR3, as DNA: TGTGCCAGCAGTGAAGCGCAGGCAGCTCGTTCACCCCTCCACTTT.